This TCR beta chain was found in a study of CD8 T cells in ankylosing spondylitis. Study-level points and caveats: It was reported that disease-linked clones were significantly enriched in matched ankylosing spondylitis synovial fluid. Fewer than 10 highly homologous variants made up a TCR beta motif that seemed to typify ankylosing spondylitis blood.

Details on this clonotype: Its antigen is unidentified.

TCRdb called the 5' RACE reads again in MiXCR, with one record for every CDR3 protein. Here the sample spans 24,000 or so distinct CDR3 sequences, 13% being singletons. The sequence was collected from a male donor with ankylosing spondylitis or in good health (not recorded which). Sequenced sample: blood.

Written as DNA, the CDR3 is TGCAGTGCTAGATTTAGCGGGGGGGCCCGCGCAGATACGCAGTATTTT. This encodes CSARFSGGARADTQYF. The genes are TRBV20-1 and TRBJ2-3; 11 bases match TRBD2. CDR1 DFQATT and CDR2 SNEGSKA come from the germline V gene (reference sequence). The CDR3 covers 16 residues. The V and J ends lost 2 bases and 4 bases, in that order; junction bases with no gene match: 8.